Presented here are 8 T cell receptor beta chains from one specimen sequenced in a study of blood T cell repertoires in COVID-19. TCRdb's copy holds only in-frame clones and misses some; the assay was immunoSEQ multiplex PCR. The table has 150,000 to 200,000 clones, 89% seen once. Sequenced sample: peripheral blood. The receptors originated from a man aged 40-49 years with acute or convalescent COVID-19.

CDR3 in DNA: TGTGCCAGCAGCCGAGACAGGGGAGGAGACAATGAGCAGTTCTTC. It encodes CASSRDRGGDNEQFF. This chain links TRBV7-8 with TRBJ2-1, with 8 nucleotides matching TRBD1. Trimming took 5 bases from V and 5 from J; bases not matched to a gene: 8. CDR1 and CDR2 from the germline V gene are SGHVS and FQNEAQ. The CDR3 sequence is 15 residues long.

This chain connects TRBV6-5 to TRBJ1-1, with TRBD1 as a possible D gene (6 bases). The CDR3 spans 12 residues. CDR1 and CDR2 from the germline V gene are MNHEY and SVGAGI. Trimming left V 9 bases short and J 4 bases short, with 12 bases between. CDR3 nucleotide sequence: TGTGCCAGTTCCACAGGGATCACTGAAGCTTTCTTT. Encoded protein: CASSTGITEAFF.

V gene TRBV3-1 (or the pseudogene TRBV3-2) combines with J gene TRBJ2-7; a weak D match, TRBD2 (5 bases). V was cut by 0 bases and J by 4 bases, with 13 bases left in between. CDR3 size: 15 residues. The germline CDR1 and CDR2 sequences are LGHDT and YNNKEL (reference sequence). As DNA, the CDR3 is TGTGCCAGCAGCCAAGATCCCTCGGGGAATTACGAGCAGTACTTC. Translation: CASSQDPSGNYEQYF.

V usage is TRBV27 and J usage is TRBJ1-1; 12 nucleotides align to TRBD1. V lost 5 bases and J lost 4; bases outside the gene matches: 8. CDR1 is MNHEY, CDR2 SMNVEV, per germline (reference sequence). This CDR3 spans 16 amino acids. CDR3 DNA sequence: TGTGCCAGCAGTCCCTGGGGACAGGGGGCGGGCACTGAAGCTTTCTTT. It specifies CASSPWGQGAGTEAFF.

Points on this clone: At the DNA level, this CDR3 is encoded by other sequences in the same sample as well. This chain joins TRBV7-2 and TRBJ2-5; 14 bases align to TRBD2. Germline lookup yields CDR1 SGHTA and CDR2 FQGNSA. The CDR3 has 18 residues. After removal of 1 base from V and 0 bases from J, the junction contained 4 bases not matched to a gene. The CDR3 loop is CASSLVRTSGGYQETQYF. For the CDR3, the DNA is TGTGCCAGCAGCTTAGTCCGGACTAGCGGGGGGTACCAAGAGACCCAGTACTTC.

This clone was counted between two and nine times. The chain links TRBV3-1 (or the pseudogene TRBV3-2) to TRBJ1-2; D is unclear. With 1 base removed from V and 5 bases from J, the gap between germline ends came to 14 bases. CDR1 LGHDT and CDR2 YNNKEL come from the germline V gene (reference sequence). The CDR3 covers 15 residues. This CDR3 is CASSQGVEQSYGYTF. The DNA for the CDR3 is TGTGCCAGCAGCCAAGGGGTGGAACAGTCATATGGCTACACCTTC.

This clone was observed a handful of times. The chain is built from TRBV6-4 and TRBJ2-2; possibly TRBD1 for D (5 bases). The CDR3 runs 15 residues. The germline CDR1 and CDR2 sequences are MRHNA and SNTAGT. V was clipped by 3 bases and J by 6 bases, with 14 bases between them. CDR3 in DNA: TGTGCCAGCAGTGAGGGCAGGGCCGAATCCGGGGAGCTGTTTTTT. It specifies CASSEGRAESGELFF.

The chain has TRBV19 and TRBJ2-1, with D maybe TRBD1 (5 bases). Trimming removed 6 bases at V and 1 base at J, with 10 bases between. The CDR3 has 14 residues. CDR1 LNHDA and CDR2 SQIVND come from the germline V gene (reference sequence). DNA of the CDR3: TGTGCCAGTAGGAAACAGGTTTCCTACAATGAGCAGTTCTTC. It codes for CASRKQVSYNEQFF.